The next 5 T cell receptor beta chains were all read from a single sample in a study. One entry per CDR3 protein, called by TCRdb with MiXCR from the 5' RACE reads. The repertoire includes roughly 8,100 distinct CDR3 sequences, around 56% of them detected once, and roughly 5.2% sits in the top ten. Sequenced sample: memory CD4+ T cells sorted from a lymph node. Regarding subset: memory CD4+ T cells, CD4+CD45RO+CD25-. The receptor set was obtained from a female donor with breast cancer.

The chain couples TRBV28 to TRBJ1-1; D is unclear. This CDR3 spans 13 amino acids. Trimming removed 7 bases from V and 5 bases from J, with 14 bases in between. Looked up from germline, CDR1 is MDHEN and CDR2 is SYDVKM. DNA of the CDR3: TGTGCCAGCATCGAGGGCTGGTGGACTGAAGCTTTCTTT. Translated, it gives CASIEGWWTEAFF.

The chain carries TRBV28 and TRBJ1-2, with TRBD1 identical over 9 bases. The V gene end was trimmed by 5 bases and the J gene end by 1 base; junction bases not matched to a gene: 5. The germline CDR1 and CDR2 sequences are MDHEN and SYDVKM. The CDR3 is 15 residues long. For the CDR3, the DNA is TGTGCCAGCAGTGTAGGGACAGGGATTAACTATGGCTACACCTTC. Residues: CASSVGTGINYGYTF.

The CDR3 nucleotides are TGCGCCAGCAGCTCGGGCACTAGCGAAGAGACCCAGTACTTC. It is translated as CASSSGTSEETQYF. This chain connects TRBV5-1 to TRBJ2-5, with 7 bases fitting TRBD2. This CDR3 has 14 residues. CDR1 and CDR2 (germline): SGHRS, YFSETQ. The V and J ends lost 3 bases and 3 bases, in that order; junction bases with no gene match: 5.

The rearrangement uses TRBV7-9 and TRBJ1-2; D is uncertain. The germline V gene has CDR1 SEHNR and CDR2 FQNEAQ (reference sequence). V was clipped by 1 base and J by 6 bases, with 9 bases between them. The CDR3 has 13 residues. CDR3 region: CASSLEGGNGYTF. CDR3 DNA: TGTGCCAGCAGCTTAGAGGGAGGGAATGGCTACACCTTC.

The chain joins TRBV12-3 or TRBV12-4 to TRBJ2-5; D remains ambiguous. V lost 1 base and J lost 7, with 10 bases in between. The CDR3 runs to 13 residues. The CDR3 DNA sequence: TGTGCCAGCAGTTTAGAAGGTCGCGGGACCCAGTACTTC. This sequence encodes CASSLEGRGTQYF.